A selection of T cell receptor beta chains follows, all from one sample in a study of somatic mutations in cytotoxic T cells in rheumatoid arthritis. Only in-frame clones appear in the TCRdb table, and some are missing; sequencing was by immunoSEQ multiplex PCR. The sample holds 19,000 or so clones, approximately 82% seen once. Sequenced input: CD8+ T cells sorted from blood. The receptors here all came from a man younger than 35 with rheumatoid arthritis. Each CDR3 is given with its conserved first and last residue.

v_call: TRBV4-3; cdr3_aa: CASSQGTGGYNEQFF
v_call: TRBV9; cdr3_aa: CASSGQGAYYGYTF
v_call: TRBV27; cdr3_aa: CATRRDRSSPLHF
v_call: TRBV7-6; cdr3_aa: CASSLAMGLAGGSSYNEQFF
v_call: TRBV29-1; cdr3_aa: CSVDDGGLNTGELFF
v_call: TRBV6-7; cdr3_aa: CASSRRSGPWDEQYF
v_call: TRBV11-2; cdr3_aa: CASSLGDRGLGPQETQYF
v_call: TRBV2; cdr3_aa: CASVREGETNEKLFF
v_call: TRBV9; cdr3_aa: CASSLGGGQGGTGELFF
v_call: TRBV6-1; cdr3_aa: CASSVEQGIEKLFF
v_call: TRBV7-6; cdr3_aa: CASSPGHHPPAFF
v_call: TRBV7-9; cdr3_aa: CASSPSTSGGALSNEQFF
v_call: TRBV27; cdr3_aa: CASSLSAAGYGYTF
v_call: TRBV6-5; cdr3_aa: CASSWTAGTANSPLHF
v_call: TRBV19; cdr3_aa: CASSIGTNGGELFF
v_call: TRBV7-9; cdr3_aa: CASSHLSTSSYNEQFF
v_call: TRBV7-3; cdr3_aa: CASSSVTSGGSEQFF
v_call: TRBV11-2; cdr3_aa: CASSWTDYEQYF
v_call: TRBV23-1; cdr3_aa: CASGSKSVTGRSYEQYF
v_call: TRBV27; cdr3_aa: CASSYRGLAGVEQYF
v_call: TRBV6-4; cdr3_aa: CASSDGAGEGDTQYF
v_call: TRBV2; cdr3_aa: CASSERGSPFFYGYTF
v_call: TRBV28; cdr3_aa: CASSPQGSYSYNEQFF
v_call: TRBV25-1; cdr3_aa: CASSGVGGTGQPQHF
v_call: TRBV5-1; cdr3_aa: CASSLANGDYPYEQYF
v_call: TRBV6-4; cdr3_aa: CASSVGTSSTDTQYF
v_call: TRBV6-5; cdr3_aa: CASSYRLAVVEKLFF
v_call: TRBV19; cdr3_aa: CASSPGVYDTQYF
v_call: TRBV29-1; cdr3_aa: CSAMEGTGLNQPQHF
v_call: TRBV5-5; cdr3_aa: CASSPPSGYGYTF
v_call: TRBV4-3; cdr3_aa: CASSQVHPSGGPKISYEQYF
v_call: TRBV15; cdr3_aa: CATSSDWTGSEQFF
v_call: TRBV28; cdr3_aa: CASRPWGSGGNEQFF
v_call: TRBV9; cdr3_aa: CASSPLWRGQSTEAFF
v_call: TRBV9; cdr3_aa: CASSPSGHSTYEQYF
v_call: TRBV2; cdr3_aa: CASNWLADVSQAETQYF
v_call: TRBV19; cdr3_aa: CASSPRDYINTEAFF
v_call: TRBV27; cdr3_aa: CASSPPGSPLHF
v_call: TRBV2; cdr3_aa: CASGSKYEQYF
v_call: TRBV4-1; cdr3_aa: CASSQGTALRSGNTIYF
v_call: TRBV4-1; cdr3_aa: CASSQVEIGSGELFF
v_call: TRBV6-4; cdr3_aa: CASSDAGGTDTQYF
v_call: TRBV5-4; cdr3_aa: CASSFLGGQNIQYF
v_call: TRBV28; cdr3_aa: CASSATLTGPTGIKQYF
v_call: TRBV15; cdr3_aa: CATSRDQASGADTQYF
v_call: TRBV11-2; cdr3_aa: CASSLIPAGEETQYF
v_call: TRBV5-8; cdr3_aa: CASSFGLLGGETQYF
v_call: TRBV13; cdr3_aa: CASSFPGLRIMNTEAFF
v_call: TRBV9; cdr3_aa: CASSVAGSPNYGYTF
v_call: TRBV28; cdr3_aa: CASSLYPGTGEEKLFF
v_call: TRBV7-2; cdr3_aa: CASSPWTVPYYEQYF
v_call: TRBV7-9; cdr3_aa: CASSWRQGTGETQYF
v_call: TRBV2; cdr3_aa: CASSEDQTMNTEAFF
v_call: TRBV4-3; cdr3_aa: CASSQGSGVDSPLHF
v_call: TRBV5-5; cdr3_aa: CASSLEGGETQYF
v_call: TRBV10-2; cdr3_aa: CASLPGTGGGEKLFF
v_call: TRBV4-1; cdr3_aa: CASSQRQENTGELFF
v_call: TRBV4-3; cdr3_aa: CASSQDRLQETQYF